This is a list of T cell receptor beta chains from one sample in a study of cytomegalovirus exposure and HLA in healthy donors. Profiled with immunoSEQ multiplex PCR; TCRdb holds only in-frame clones, not every one. The sample lists roughly 200,000 clones; roughly 85% were seen once. The sample taken for sequencing was PBMCs. Source of these receptors: a woman in her twenties or thirties in good health and CMV-seropositive. Both conserved end residues are part of each CDR3. The D gene is left open where the match is weak. For some rows the clone size is stated as once, few or many, or as a class when expanded; others skip it.

cdr3_aa,cdr3_nt,v_call,d_call,clone_size,j_call
CASGHRFLEAFF,TGTGCCAGTGGACACAGATTCCTTGAAGCTTTCTTT,TRBV19,-,-,TRBJ1-1
CASRGHRGDTEAFF,TGTGCCAGCCGAGGGCATCGTGGAGACACTGAAGCTTTCTTT,TRBV28,-,-,TRBJ1-1
CASSLAQRAAGKQYF,TGTGCCAGCAGCTTAGCCCAGCGGGCCGCTGGGAAGCAGTACTTC,TRBV7-8,-,-,TRBJ2-7
CASSQGTGELYEQYF,TGCGCCAGCAGCCAGGGGACAGGGGAACTGTACGAGCAGTACTTC,TRBV4-3,TRBD1,-,TRBJ2-7
CASSLAFLAGGWSEQFF,TGCGCCAGCAGCTTGGCCTTTCTAGCGGGAGGATGGAGTGAGCAGTTCTTC,TRBV5-1,TRBD2,-,TRBJ2-1
CAWSETLPGTGVNEAFF,TGTGCCTGGAGTGAGACCTTACCCGGGACAGGGGTGAATGAAGCTTTCTTT,TRBV30,TRBD1,-,TRBJ1-1
CASSSTWGGEETQYF,TGTGCCAGCAGTTCCACCTGGGGCGGGGAAGAGACCCAGTACTTC,TRBV6-5,-,-,TRBJ2-5
CASSSTEAGELYNEQFF,TGTGCCAGCAGCTCGACCGAAGCGGGGGAGCTGTACAATGAGCAGTTCTTC,TRBV11-2,TRBD2,-,TRBJ2-1
CASSVRGRAGNTIYF,TGTGCCAGCAGCGTACGGGGTAGGGCTGGAAACACCATATATTTT,TRBV9,-,-,TRBJ1-3
CASSLAGTGGTEAFF,TGTGCCAGCAGCTTAGCAGGGACAGGGGGCACTGAAGCTTTCTTT,TRBV7-6,TRBD1,once,TRBJ1-1
CATSRGSGAGANVLTF,TGTGCCACCAGCAGAGGGTCAGGGGCTGGGGCCAACGTCCTGACTTTC,TRBV15,-,-,TRBJ2-6
CASSPPTQGSTDTQYF,TGTGCCAGCTCACCCCCCACACAGGGCTCCACAGATACGCAGTATTTT,TRBV18,-,few,TRBJ2-3
CASSYSKQGAYEQYF,TGTGCCAGCAGTTACTCGAAACAGGGGGCATACGAGCAGTACTTC,TRBV6-5,TRBD1,-,TRBJ2-7
CASSLPGVSYEQYF,TGTGCCAGCAGCCTACCGGGGGTTTCCTACGAGCAGTACTTC,TRBV27,-,once,TRBJ2-7
CASSYEPGNTEAFF,TGTGCCAGCAGTTACGAGCCGGGGAACACTGAAGCTTTCTTT,TRBV6-5,-,-,TRBJ1-1
CASSLLVDSPNYGYTF,TGTGCCAGCAGCTTATTGGTGGACAGCCCTAACTATGGCTACACCTTC,TRBV7-9,-,few,TRBJ1-2
CASSQDAEGGELFF,TGCGCCAGCAGCCAAGACGCTGAGGGCGGGGAGCTGTTTTTT,TRBV4-3,-,-,TRBJ2-2
CASRAITGDTF,TGTGCCTCCCGCGCCATCACCGGGGACACCTTC,TRBV28,-,few,TRBJ1-2
CASSPRGGEQFF,TGTGCCAGCAGTCCTCGGGGAGGGGAGCAGTTCTTC,TRBV27,TRBD2,-,TRBJ2-1
CASSQDAERGGRGEQFF,TGCGCCAGCAGCCAAGATGCGGAGCGGGGGGGCCGGGGTGAGCAGTTCTTC,TRBV4-3,TRBD2,few,TRBJ2-1
CASSLGVVGDSEAFF,TGTGCCAGCAGCTTAGGGGTGGTCGGGGACAGCGAAGCTTTCTTT,TRBV11-2,TRBD1,-,TRBJ1-1
CASSLLALGNQPQHF,TGTGCCAGCAGCTTATTGGCTCTTGGCAATCAGCCCCAGCATTTT,TRBV7-2,-,-,TRBJ1-5
CASSLGTGRGDGCTF,TGCGCCAGCAGCTTGGGGACAGGGAGAGGGGATGGCTGCACCTTC,TRBV5-1,TRBD1,-,TRBJ1-2
CASSATPPGLAVYNEQFF,TGTGCCAGCAGCGCCACTCCCCCGGGACTAGCGGTTTACAATGAGCAGTTCTTC,TRBV9,TRBD2,-,TRBJ2-1
CASSRLTDYQGNEKLFF,TGTGCCAGCAGCCGATTGACAGATTATCAGGGTAATGAAAAACTGTTTTTT,TRBV27,-,-,TRBJ1-4
CASSFISTGGKEDGYTF,TGTGCCAGCAGCTTTATATCGACAGGGGGCAAGGAGGATGGCTACACCTTC,TRBV13,TRBD1,-,TRBJ1-2
CASSIATLTDTQYF,TGTGCCAGTAGTATAGCGACACTCACAGATACGCAGTATTTT,TRBV19,-,-,TRBJ2-3
CASSEASYSGYSNQPQHF,TGTGCCAGCAGCGAAGCGAGTTACAGCGGTTATAGCAATCAGCCCCAGCATTTT,TRBV6-1,-,few,TRBJ1-5
CASSRDSNYEQYF,TGTGCCAGCAGTCGGGACTCCAACTACGAGCAGTACTTC,TRBV7-2,-,once,TRBJ2-7
CAISGDSEASTDTQYF,TGTGCCATCAGTGGGGACAGCGAAGCTAGCACAGATACGCAGTATTTT,TRBV10-3,TRBD1,-,TRBJ2-3
CASTRDRAYNEKLFF,TGTGCCAGCACCCGGGACAGGGCCTACAATGAAAAACTGTTTTTT,TRBV2,TRBD1,once,TRBJ1-4
CASMRRAALSYEQYF,TGTGCCAGCATGCGGCGGGCCGCCCTCTCCTACGAGCAGTACTTC,TRBV6-5,-,-,TRBJ2-7
CASSLYSSGLTGELFF,TGTGCCAGCAGTTTATATAGTAGCGGGCTGACCGGGGAGCTGTTTTTT,TRBV27,TRBD2,-,TRBJ2-2
CASSVGADAYNEQFF,TGTGCCAGCAGCGTAGGAGCGGACGCCTACAATGAGCAGTTCTTC,TRBV9,-,-,TRBJ2-1
CASSLLKGADGYTF,TGTGCCAGCAGCTTGTTGAAAGGGGCTGATGGCTACACCTTC,TRBV5-8,-,-,TRBJ1-2
CAWSARGSPDTQYF,TGTGCCTGGAGTGCCAGGGGAAGCCCAGATACGCAGTATTTT,TRBV30,-,once,TRBJ2-3
CASSPQRPGSQYF,TGCGCCAGCAGTCCCCAGAGGCCCGGATCGCAGTATTTT,TRBV10-1,-,-,TRBJ2-3
CASSDGLAGGSTDTQYF,TGTGCCAGCAGCGACGGACTAGCGGGAGGCAGCACAGATACGCAGTATTTT,TRBV5-4,TRBD2,-,TRBJ2-3
CASSHHTGGPGNEQFF,TGCGCCAGCAGCCATCATACGGGGGGGCCTGGGAATGAGCAGTTCTTC,TRBV4-1,TRBD2,once,TRBJ2-1
CASQGQTGDTEAFF,TGCGCCAGCCAGGGACAGACTGGGGACACTGAAGCTTTCTTT,TRBV5-1,TRBD1,-,TRBJ1-1
CASSVNTPNQPQHF,TGTGCCAGCAGCGTGAACACCCCAAATCAGCCCCAGCATTTT,TRBV5-8,-,-,TRBJ1-5
CASSGGGASYNEQFF,TGTGCCAGCAGCGGAGGGGGCGCTTCTTACAATGAGCAGTTCTTC,TRBV9,TRBD1,-,TRBJ2-1
CASSGQRETQYF,TGTGCCAGCAGTGGACAGCGAGAGACCCAGTACTTC,TRBV7-2,-,-,TRBJ2-5